What follows are 7 T cell receptor beta chains derived from one specimen sequenced in a study of Ad26.COV2.S vaccination and SARS-CoV-2 variants. The assay was immunoSEQ multiplex PCR, and TCRdb's table has in-frame clones only and misses some. The sample holds hundreds of thousands of clones; over 75% are singletons and the top ten take 9% to 15%. This sample's treatment: about 20 received Ad26.COV2.S at low or high dose, single or two shots; several received placebo; per-sample allocation not given. Sampling happened 63 days after the first vaccine or placebo injection. This specimen was peripheral blood, taken in a trial of Ad26.COV2.S vaccine versus placebo. The receptors shown here come from a person between 18 and 59 years old who received the Ad26.COV2.S COVID-19 vaccine or a placebo.

V is TRBV6-2 or TRBV6-3 and J is TRBJ2-5; 7 bases map to TRBD2. Unmatched junction bases numbered 8, after V lost 6 bases and J lost 1 base. The CDR3 has 15 amino acids. CDR1 and CDR2 (germline): MNHEY, SVGEGT. The CDR3 bases are TGTGCCAGCAGCACCCACACTAGCGCCCAAGAGACCCAGTACTTC. Translation: CASSTHTSAQETQYF.

J is TRBJ1-5 and V is TRBV30; perhaps TRBD1 as D (6 bases). V shed 2 bases and J shed 4 bases, with 12 bases lying between them. CDR1 is GTSNPN and CDR2 is SVGIG in the germline V gene (reference sequence). This CDR3 is built from 14 residues. CDR3 DNA: TGTGCCTGGAGTCTGGGACACAATAATCAGCCCCAGCATTTT. This codes for CAWSLGHNNQPQHF.

The chain employs TRBV25-1 and TRBJ2-1, with 10 bases fitting TRBD1. The CDR3 extends over 16 amino acids. V shed 2 bases and J 8 bases; nucleotides not matched to a gene: 9. CDR1 is MGHDK and CDR2 is SYGVNS in the germline V gene. The CDR3 reads CASSEETWTGGYEQFF. The CDR3 coding sequence is TGTGCCAGCAGTGAAGAAACTTGGACAGGGGGATATGAGCAGTTCTTC.

The chain joins TRBV28 to TRBJ2-3; D uncertain. The CDR3 extends over 13 amino acids. Trimming removed 5 bases at V and 4 bases at J, with 10 bases between. Germline values: CDR1 MDHEN, CDR2 SYDVKM. The CDR3 DNA is TGTGCCAGCAGTCCACAGATTGCAGATACGCAGTATTTT. Translated: CASSPQIADTQYF.

The chain uses TRBV7-2 and TRBJ2-1; D possibly corresponds to TRBD1 (6 bases). CDR3 length: 15 amino acids. Germline loops: CDR1 SGHTA, CDR2 FQGNSA. Trimming left V 0 bases short and J 5 bases short, with 11 bases between. This chain's CDR3 is CASSLAGRGDNEQFF. The CDR3 DNA reads TGTGCCAGCAGCTTAGCAGGCAGGGGAGACAATGAGCAGTTCTTC. Drawing the rest from reference TRBV7-2 and TRBJ2-1, the complete variable domain is GAGVSQSPSNKVTEKGKDVELRCDPISGHTALYWYRQSLGQGLEFLIYFQGNSAPDKSGLPSDRFSAERTGGSVSTLTIQRTQQEDSAVYLCASSLAGRGDNEQFFGPGTRLTVL.

The chain recombines TRBV19 with TRBJ2-3; 7 positions agree with TRBD2. V lost 4 bases to trimming and J lost 1 base; unmatched junction nucleotides: 8. Germline V gives CDR1 LNHDA, CDR2 SQIVND (reference sequence). This CDR3 contains 16 residues. CDR3 amino acids: CASSTGLGAGTDTQYF. The CDR3 nucleotides read TGTGCCAGTAGTACCGGACTAGGAGCGGGCACAGATACGCAGTATTTT.

V gene TRBV7-9 combines with J gene TRBJ2-1; D remains unclear. Trimming took off 3 bases at V and 9 bases at J, with 9 bases between the two ends. The CDR3 sequence is 12 residues long. Germline CDR1 and CDR2: SEHNR and FQNEAQ (reference sequence). The CDR3, as DNA: TGTGCCAGCAGCTTGGATACCGGTGAGCAGTTCTTC. This encodes CASSLDTGEQFF.